A single sample gave rise to the 32 T cell receptor beta chains below, sequenced in a study of CD8+ T cells in alopecia areata (dated by TCRdb to between 2018 and 2020). Library creation used the immunoSEQ multiplex PCR assay. RNA was extracted from all samples and reverse transcribed into cDNA, which served as template for TCR sequencing. Here the immuneACCESS table is served through TCRdb, limited to in-frame sequences with V and J called. Missing clones are a known gap in these copies; in checked studies unresolved V genes cover under half, and the rest lacks a known reason. The sample data list roughly 190,000 clones, and roughly three fifths of these were observed just once. The ten most abundant clones make up 1.3% of the sample. What the treatment or condition label conveys for this sample: oral pan-JAK inhibitor, 5-10 mg twice daily. This specimen consisted of CD4+ T cells sorted from blood, obtained at approximately week 50, from a patient treated with tofacitinib. The receptors shown here come from a human donor with alopecia areata.

The rearrangement joins TRBV30 to TRBJ2-7; D is tentatively TRBD1 or TRBD2 (6 bases each). Germline V gene sequence: CDR1 GTSNPN, CDR2 SVGIG (reference sequence). The CDR3 is made up of 16 amino acids. Trimming shortened V by 0 bases and J by 7 bases, and 22 bases separated the two germline ends. The CDR3 sequence is CAWSVRVRGPAQEQYF. In nucleotides, the CDR3 is TGTGCCTGGAGTGTGAGGGTCCGGGGGCCCGCCCAAGAGCAGTACTTC.

The rearrangement uses TRBV27 and TRBJ2-6; D unresolved. V dropped 4 bases and J dropped 4 bases, with 11 bases sitting between them. CDR3 length: 15 residues. The germline CDR1 and CDR2 sequences are MNHEY and SMNVEV (reference sequence). The CDR3 sequence is CASSSRGAGANVLTF. CDR3 in DNA: TGTGCCAGCAGTTCCCGAGGTGCCGGGGCCAACGTCCTGACTTTC.

A remark on this clone: The germline gene is not matched at one end of the junction; a read error may be the cause. The rearrangement joins TRBV9 to TRBJ2-7; D gene ambiguous. Germline assignment: CDR1 SGDLS and CDR2 YYNGEE. The CDR3 totals 14 residues. The CDR3 protein is CASSVGVSSDEQYF. The DNA for the CDR3 is TGTGCCAGCAGCGTAGGCGTGTCCTCCGACGAGCAGTACTTC.

The chain joins TRBV29-1 to TRBJ2-3; D is uncertain. This CDR3 has 13 amino acids. V lost 1 base to trimming and J lost 5 bases, with 10 bases between them. CDR1 is SQVTM and CDR2 is ANQGSEA in the germline V gene. CDR3 sequence reads: CSVEGTGGDTQYF. In nucleotides, the CDR3 is TGCAGCGTTGAAGGTACTGGCGGAGATACGCAGTATTTT.

This chain connects TRBV7-2 to TRBJ2-1; tentatively, D is TRBD1 or TRBD2 (5 bases each). CDR3 length: 12 residues. CDR1 and CDR2 (germline): SGHTA, FQGNSA. V was pared by 3 bases and J by 15 bases, with 15 bases between. Written as DNA, the CDR3 is TGTGCCAGCAGCTTTCAGGGAGAAAACCGGTTCTTC. Residues: CASSFQGENRFF.

The genes are TRBV14 and TRBJ2-7; D possibly corresponds to TRBD1 (5 bases). The V end was cut by 0 bases, the J end by 2 bases, with 11 bases between. The CDR3 runs 15 residues. The germline V gene encodes CDR1 SGHDN and CDR2 FVKESK. The CDR3 loop is CASSQEIDSPYEQYF. CDR3 in DNA: TGTGCCAGCAGCCAAGAAATCGACAGTCCCTACGAGCAGTACTTC.

On this clone: Other nucleotide sequences from this sample produce the same CDR3. The rearrangement links TRBV5-1 to TRBJ2-7; D might be TRBD1 or TRBD2, each matching 5 bases. The V end lost 0 bases, the J end lost 3 bases, and 10 bases lay between the germline ends. The CDR3 covers 14 residues. Germline loops: CDR1 SGHRS, CDR2 YFSETQ. CDR3 sequence (DNA): TGCGCCAGCAGCTTGGATGGGGGAAACTACGAGCAGTACTTC. Translated, it gives CASSLDGGNYEQYF.

This sequence joins TRBV9 and TRBJ2-1, with D unresolved. The germline CDR1 and CDR2 sequences are SGDLS and YYNGEE. Trimming removed 8 bases from V and 9 bases from J, with 12 bases in between. CDR3 length equals 11 residues. The CDR3, as DNA: TGTGCCAGTCGCGGAGACGCTGAGCAGTTCTTC. Its translation: CASRGDAEQFF.

The chain recombines TRBV29-1 with TRBJ1-1; no definite D call. Germline CDR1 reads SQVTM; CDR2 reads ANQGSEA. This CDR3 region has 14 residues. Trimming cost V 4 bases and J 0 bases, with 12 bases left between them. CDR3 loop: CSVAGFWMNTEAFF. Written as DNA, the CDR3 is TGCAGCGTTGCAGGCTTTTGGATGAACACTGAAGCTTTCTTT.

This rearrangement joins TRBV9 to TRBJ2-3; D not resolved. CDR1 is SGDLS, CDR2 YYNGEE, per germline. Deletions cut 0 bases from V and 0 bases from J, with 11 bases between. This CDR3 is 16 amino acids long. The CDR3 DNA reads as TGTGCCAGCAGCGTAGGTGTCGGTCCTAGCACAGATACGCAGTATTTT. This gives the protein CASSVGVGPSTDTQYF.

The V call is TRBV18, the J call TRBJ2-1, with 7 positions matching TRBD2. The CDR3 length is 17 residues. The germline V gene encodes CDR1 KGHSH and CDR2 LQKENI. J lost 2 bases, V lost 1 base, and 8 bases had no gene match. This chain's CDR3 is CASSPRRSGDAYNEQFF. The CDR3 DNA reads as TGTGCCAGCTCACCACGGCGGAGCGGGGACGCCTACAATGAGCAGTTCTTC.

The chain carries TRBV30 and TRBJ2-7, with 11 bases lining up with TRBD1. Germline V gene lookup returns CDR1 GTSNPN and CDR2 SVGIG (reference sequence). The CDR3 is made up of 15 amino acids. V was clipped by 2 bases and J by 4 bases; unmatched bases: 7. The CDR3 spells CAWSRTGGAGYEQYF. DNA for the CDR3: TGTGCCTGGAGTCGGACAGGGGGCGCCGGTTACGAGCAGTACTTC.

The genes are TRBV11-1 and TRBJ1-1; no clear D. Germline assignment: CDR1 SGHAT and CDR2 FQDESV (reference sequence). This CDR3 spans 12 amino acids. V gave up 1 base and J gave up 4 bases, with 4 bases separating them. The CDR3 protein is CASSLVSTEAFF. For the CDR3, the DNA is TGTGCCAGCAGCTTAGTGAGCACTGAAGCTTTCTTT.

This chain connects TRBV27 to TRBJ2-7, with D perhaps TRBD1 (5 bases). CDR1 is MNHEY, CDR2 SMNVEV, per germline (reference sequence). The CDR3 is 15 amino acids. Trimming left V 5 bases short and J 2 bases short, with 16 bases between. The CDR3 is CASSPSDTYTYEQYF. CDR3 bases: TGTGCCAGCAGTCCATCGGACACCTATACCTACGAGCAGTACTTC.

The chain recombines TRBV9 with TRBJ1-3; D might be TRBD1 (5 bases). Trimming cost V 4 bases and J 8 bases, with 13 bases left between them. Germline V CDR1 and CDR2: SGDLS, YYNGEE. The CDR3 spans 13 residues. DNA of the CDR3: TGTGCCAGCAGCCCAACAACAGGAGACACCATATATTTT. Translating it yields CASSPTTGDTIYF.

This chain uses TRBV15 with TRBJ1-1; TRBD1 is a possible D gene (5 bases). The CDR3 contains 12 residues. V was shortened by 3 bases and J by 4 bases, with 6 bases between the two germline ends. Looked up from germline, CDR1 is LNHNV and CDR2 is YYDKDF (reference sequence). CDR3 bases: TGTGCCACCAGCAGCGACAGCACTGAAGCTTTCTTT. This gives the protein CATSSDSTEAFF.

CDR3 loop: CASSQDGATDTQYF. As DNA, the CDR3 is TGCGCCAGCAGCCAAGATGGGGCGACAGATACGCAGTATTTT. The chain has TRBV4-3 and TRBJ2-3, with a tentative D call TRBD1 (5 bases). The CDR3 is 14 amino acids. Germline loops: CDR1 LGHNA, CDR2 YSLEER. The germline V and J ends were trimmed by 0 bases and 3 bases, with 7 bases remaining between them.

The gene calls are TRBV2 and TRBJ2-7; D uncertain. This CDR3 region has 10 residues. Trimming removed 7 bases at V and 2 bases at J, with 3 bases between. Germline CDR1 SNHLY, CDR2 FYNNEI. The CDR3 DNA sequence: TGTGCCAGCAAAACCTACGAGCAGTACTTC. This codes for CASKTYEQYF. Full variable domain (remainder filled in from reference TRBV2 and TRBJ2-7): EPEVTQTPSHQVTQMGQEVILRCVPISNHLYFYWYRQILGQKVEFLVSFYNNEISEKSEIFDDQFSVERPDGSNFTLKIRSTKLEDSAMYFCASKTYEQYFGPGTRLTVT.

This clone turned up a few times. The chain links TRBV10-3 to TRBJ1-1; D unclear. This CDR3 has 13 residues. V shed 4 bases and J shed 7 bases, with 13 bases lying between them. Germline V gene data show CDR1 as ENHRY and CDR2 as SYGVKD. CDR3 bases: TGTGCCATCAGTGTTGATAAGACACTTGAAGCTTTCTTT. The encoded protein is CAISVDKTLEAFF.

This clone was seen once. CDR3 loop: CAWGKITDTQYF. The CDR3 nucleotides read TGTGCCTGGGGGAAGATCACAGATACGCAGTATTTT. This sequence joins TRBV30 and TRBJ2-3; D is uncertain. The CDR3 is made up of 12 amino acids. The ends were cut back, 5 bases at V and 2 bases at J, with 8 bases in the middle. CDR1 is GTSNPN and CDR2 is SVGIG in the germline V gene (reference sequence). Based on the CDR3 plus reference TRBV30 and TRBJ2-3, the full variable domain is SQTIHQWPATLVQPVGSPLSLECTVEGTSNPNLYWYRQAAGRGLQLLFYSVGIGQISSEVPQNLSASRPQDRQFILSSKKLLLSDSGFYLCAWGKITDTQYFGPGTRLTVL.

CDR3: CASSHLAGKYEQYF. CDR3 coding DNA: TGTGCCAGCAGCCACCTAGCGGGAAAGTACGAGCAGTACTTC. The chain recombines TRBV11-2 with TRBJ2-7, with TRBD2 matching 9 bases. This CDR3 has 14 amino acids. V lost 5 bases, J lost 4 bases, and 6 bases stayed unmatched. Per germline, CDR1 SGHAT and CDR2 FQNNGV.

The V call is TRBV29-1, the J call TRBJ2-6, with 7 nucleotides matching TRBD1. Looked up from germline, CDR1 is SQVTM and CDR2 is ANQGSEA. J lost 1 base, V lost 6 bases, and 6 bases had no gene match. This CDR3 has 15 amino acids. The DNA for the CDR3 is TGCAGCGTATTGGGGACAGAGTCTGGGGCCAACGTCCTGACTTTC. Amino acid sequence: CSVLGTESGANVLTF.

This chain joins TRBV30 and TRBJ1-5; D is uncertain. The V gene's germline CDR1 is GTSNPN and CDR2 SVGIG (reference sequence). The CDR3 has 15 residues. V lost 2 bases and J lost 1, with 12 bases in between. CDR3: CAWSRGLGSNQPQHF. CDR3 nucleotides: TGTGCCTGGAGTCGTGGCTTGGGGAGCAATCAGCCCCAGCATTTT.

The CDR3 coding sequence is TGCAGCGTTCAACAGCCGAACTATGGCTACACCTTC. Amino acid sequence: CSVQQPNYGYTF. This chain connects TRBV29-1 to TRBJ1-2; D remains unclear. Trimming cost V 5 bases and J 2 bases, with 9 bases left between them. In germline, CDR1 is SQVTM, CDR2 ANQGSEA. The CDR3 consists of 12 residues. Supplemented by reference TRBV29-1 and TRBJ1-2, the full variable domain reads SAVISQKPSRDICQRGTSLTIQCQVDSQVTMMFWYRQQPGQSLTLIATANQGSEATYESGFVIDKFPISRPNLTFSTLTVSNMSPEDSSIYLCSVQQPNYGYTFGSGTRLTVV.

V gene TRBV29-1 combines with J gene TRBJ2-7, with D perhaps being TRBD1 or TRBD2 (5 bases each). Trimming took 8 bases from V and 2 from J, leaving 16 bases between them. This CDR3 has 13 amino acids. Germline V lookup: CDR1 SQVTM, CDR2 ANQGSEA. The CDR3 sequence: CSTTGWGTYEQYF. The CDR3 bases are TGCAGCACCACCGGTTGGGGGACCTACGAGCAGTACTTC.

This clone was counted a few times. The rearrangement joins TRBV30 to TRBJ1-1; perhaps TRBD1 as D (5 bases). Germline CDR1 and CDR2: GTSNPN and SVGIG (reference sequence). This CDR3 is built from 13 residues. Trimming stripped 4 bases from V and 4 bases from J, with 13 bases between. This chain's CDR3 is CAWNGGQGTEAFF. The CDR3 DNA reads as TGTGCCTGGAATGGGGGTCAGGGCACTGAAGCTTTCTTT.

This clone was detected a few times. The chain uses TRBV29-1 and TRBJ2-2, with TRBD2 matching over 11 bases. This CDR3 is 15 amino acids long. Trimming removed 7 bases from V and 2 bases from J; junction bases left unmatched: 6. The germline V gene encodes CDR1 SQVTM and CDR2 ANQGSEA. The CDR3 region has the DNA TGCAGCGCCCGGGGGACTAGCGGAAACACCGGGGAGCTGTTTTTT. It translates to CSARGTSGNTGELFF.

The chain recombines TRBV19 with TRBJ2-6; D remains unclear. This CDR3 has 14 amino acids. CDR1 is LNHDA and CDR2 is SQIVND in the germline V gene (reference sequence). The V end was cut by 0 bases, the J end by 2 bases, with 2 bases between. The chain's CDR3 is CASSIEAGANVLTF. The CDR3 coding sequence is TGTGCCAGTAGTATAGAAGCTGGGGCCAACGTCCTGACTTTC.

This clone was found once. The genes are TRBV10-3 and TRBJ1-5, with D hard to call. This CDR3 is built from 13 residues. The V end lost 7 bases, the J end lost 3 bases, and 10 bases lay between the germline ends. Per germline, CDR1 ENHRY and CDR2 SYGVKD. Written as DNA, the CDR3 is TGTGCCATCACCCCGGCTGACAATCAGCCCCAGCATTTT. Residues: CAITPADNQPQHF.

The chain is built from TRBV30 and TRBJ2-3; D gene ambiguous. Deletions cut 3 bases from V and 4 bases from J, with 5 bases between. The CDR3 sequence is 11 residues long. Germline V gene lookup returns CDR1 GTSNPN and CDR2 SVGIG (reference sequence). The CDR3 DNA reads as TGTGCCTGGAGGTTGGCAGATACGCAGTATTTT. Amino acid sequence: CAWRLADTQYF.

This chain connects TRBV30 to TRBJ2-5; D call uncertain. Trimming pared 1 base from V and 4 bases from J, leaving 16 bases between. Germline V gives CDR1 GTSNPN, CDR2 SVGIG (reference sequence). CDR3 size: 15 residues. CDR3 nucleotides: TGTGCCTGGAGTGCGCACACCTCGCTCCGAGAGACCCAGTACTTC. It specifies CAWSAHTSLRETQYF. Variable domain in full (rest from reference TRBV30 and TRBJ2-5): SQTIHQWPATLVQPVGSPLSLECTVEGTSNPNLYWYRQAAGRGLQLLFYSVGIGQISSEVPQNLSASRPQDRQFILSSKKLLLSDSGFYLCAWSAHTSLRETQYFGPGTRLLVL.

V gene TRBV7-9 combines with J gene TRBJ2-3, with D perhaps given as TRBD1 or TRBD2 (6 bases each). The CDR3 contains 15 residues. Germline assignment: CDR1 SEHNR and CDR2 FQNEAQ (reference sequence). Trimming cost V 5 bases and J 4 bases, with 16 bases left between them. The CDR3 nucleotides are TGTGCCAGCAGCCCCTACCCGGGGGCAGCAGATACGCAGTATTTT. The encoded protein is CASSPYPGAADTQYF.